A selection of T cell receptor beta chains follows, all from one sample in a study of patients and donors after allogeneic stem cell transplantation. TCRdb reprocessed the RT-PCR reads with MiXCR, giving one entry per CDR3 protein. The profile shows around 160,000 distinct CDR3 sequences, roughly 31% of them singletons. Sequencing was performed on blood, either unsorted or a sorted T cell fraction (not recorded which). These receptors were taken from a human donor who was either an allogeneic HSCT recipient or a stem cell or donor lymphocyte infusion donor (not recorded which). It is not recorded whose cells these are; they may come from a transplant donor. The CDR3 runs from the conserved cysteine through the conserved F or W. A D gene is named only where the DNA matches it firmly. Not every row has a clone size; where given, it reads once, few, many or a size class.

v_gene,j_gene,abundance,d_gene,CDR3nt,CDR3aa
TRBV5-5,TRBJ2-5,once,NA,TGTGCCAGCAGCTTGTACTTCGGAGAGACCCAGTACTTC,CASSLYFGETQYF
TRBV12-2,TRBJ2-5,NA,NA,TGTGCAAGTCGCTTGACTACTAGCGGGAGGGGGTGGCAAGAGACCCAGTACTTC,CASRLTTSGRGWQETQYF
TRBV29-1,TRBJ2-7,NA,TRBD2,TGCAGCGTTTTCCTAGCGGGCCTCTCCTACGAGCAGTACTTC,CSVFLAGLSYEQYF
TRBV5-1,TRBJ2-1,few,TRBD2,TGCGCCAGCAGCTTGGTCCTAGCGGGAGGGAACCTATACAATGAGCAGTTCTTC,CASSLVLAGGNLYNEQFF
TRBV27,TRBJ1-2,NA,NA,TGTGCCAGCAGTCCTAGACAGGACTCCTATGGCTACACCTTC,CASSPRQDSYGYTF
TRBV10-3,TRBJ1-6,NA,NA,TGTGCCATCAGTGAGGGCCTGGGTTCACCCCTCCACTTT,CAISEGLGSPLHF
TRBV10-3,TRBJ2-5,few,NA,TGTGCCACGGCCATCCTAAACCAAGAGACCCAGTACTTC,CATAILNQETQYF
TRBV20-1,TRBJ2-1,few,TRBD2,TGCAGTGCTAGACTAGGACTAGCGGGGCGCAATGAGCAGTTCTTC,CSARLGLAGRNEQFF
TRBV20-1,TRBJ2-3,NA,TRBD2,TGCAGTGCTGACCGCCTAGCGGGAGCAGCAGATACGCAGTATTTT,CSADRLAGAADTQYF
TRBV24-1,TRBJ2-1,NA,TRBD2,TGTGCCACCAGTGATTTAACTAGCGGGAGGGCCGTGAATGAGCAGTTCTTC,CATSDLTSGRAVNEQFF
TRBV28,TRBJ2-4,NA,NA,TGTGCCAGCAGTTTACTCCGCACAGGGTCCGCCAAAAACATTCAGTACTTC,CASSLLRTGSAKNIQYF
TRBV14,TRBJ2-1,NA,NA,TGTGCCAGCAGCCAAAGGTATTTAGTCGATGAGCAGTTCTTC,CASSQRYLVDEQFF
TRBV7-8,TRBJ1-6,few,NA,TGTGCCAGCAGCCTTACCCCTTATAATTCACCCCTCCACTTT,CASSLTPYNSPLHF
TRBV27,TRBJ2-1,NA,TRBD2,TGTGCCAGCAGGGTGGGACTAGCGGTTTGGAATGAGCAGTTCTTC,CASRVGLAVWNEQFF
TRBV7-7,TRBJ2-1,few,NA,TGTGCTAGCAGCCCGGGACCCGCCTACAATGAGCAGTTCTTC,CASSPGPAYNEQFF
TRBV7-2,TRBJ2-7,few,TRBD2,TGTGCCAGCAGCTACGGACTAGCGGGGTACGAGCAGTACTTC,CASSYGLAGYEQYF
TRBV6-5,TRBJ1-4,many,NA,TGTGCCAGCGGTTCGTGGGGTGAAAAACTGTTTTTT,CASGSWGEKLFF
TRBV6-5,TRBJ1-5,many,NA,TGTGCCAGCAGTTCCGCGGGGCTTTTGGGAGAGCCCCAGCATTTT,CASSSAGLLGEPQHF
TRBV6-5,TRBJ2-3,NA,TRBD2,TGTGCCAGCAGCCGCGTGGTGGCTAGCGGTCCCACAGATACGCAGTATTTT,CASSRVVASGPTDTQYF
TRBV6-6,TRBJ1-1,NA,NA,TGTGCCAGCAGTTACGGGAAGACTGAAGCTTTCTTT,CASSYGKTEAFF
TRBV3-1,TRBJ1-2,NA,NA,TGTGCCAGCAGCCAAGAGGGGATGGGTGGCTACACCTTC,CASSQEGMGGYTF
TRBV7-3,TRBJ2-3,NA,NA,TGTGCCAGCAGCTTACGGGTCTCAGATACGCAGTATTTT,CASSLRVSDTQYF
TRBV6-4,TRBJ2-7,NA,NA,TGTGCCAGCAGTGCCCCGAAGCAGGGGAGCTCCTACGAGCAGTACTTC,CASSAPKQGSSYEQYF
TRBV20-1,TRBJ2-7,few,NA,TGCAGTGCGCGCGGGATGTACGGCTCCTACGAGCAGTACTTC,CSARGMYGSYEQYF
TRBV12-3/TRBV12-4,TRBJ2-1,few,TRBD2,TGTGCCAGCAGCCACCTAGCGGTCACCTACAATGAGCAGTTCTTC,CASSHLAVTYNEQFF
TRBV29-1,TRBJ2-1,few,NA,TGCAGCGTTGTGGCTAGCGTCGGCAATGAGCAGTTCTTC,CSVVASVGNEQFF
TRBV12-3/TRBV12-4,TRBJ2-7,NA,TRBD1,TGTGCCAGCGATGACCGGGACAGGGAATCCTACGAGCAGTACTTC,CASDDRDRESYEQYF
TRBV10-1,TRBJ2-7,NA,NA,TGCGCCAGCAGCGCAGCTAGCGCCTCCTACGAGCAGTACTTC,CASSAASASYEQYF
TRBV12-3/TRBV12-4,TRBJ2-5,few,NA,TGTGCCAGCACCTCTTCGGGGAGGAGGGAGACCCAGTACTTC,CASTSSGRRETQYF
TRBV7-9,TRBJ1-4,few,TRBD1,TGTGCCAGCAGCTCGGGACAGGCAACTAATGAAAAACTGTTTTTT,CASSSGQATNEKLFF
TRBV4-2,TRBJ1-1,few,NA,TGTGCCAGCAGCCAAGAGCGGCCAGTCGCTGAAGCTTTCTTT,CASSQERPVAEAFF
TRBV27,TRBJ1-1,NA,TRBD1,TGTGCCAGCAGCTCGGGACAGGACTCAGCCGAAGCTTTCTTT,CASSSGQDSAEAFF
TRBV5-1,TRBJ1-2,few,NA,TGCGCCAGCAGCTTGGGGACAGCTAGTAACTATGGCTACACCTTC,CASSLGTASNYGYTF
TRBV2,TRBJ2-3,NA,TRBD1,TGTGCCAGCAGTCGCGACAGGGGCACAGATACGCAGTATTTT,CASSRDRGTDTQYF
TRBV12-3/TRBV12-4,TRBJ2-7,many,NA,TGTGCCAGCAGTTTTGGGGGAATATCCTACGAGCAGTACTTC,CASSFGGISYEQYF
TRBV7-8,TRBJ2-6,NA,NA,TGTGCCAGCAGCTTTTGGTCTGGGGCCAACGTCCTGACTTTC,CASSFWSGANVLTF
TRBV10-3,TRBJ1-5,many,NA,TGTGCCATCAGTGAAGAAGCTTCTAATCAGCCCCAGCATTTT,CAISEEASNQPQHF
TRBV10-3,TRBJ2-1,NA,TRBD1,TGTGCCATCAGTGAGACGGGACAGGGATACAATGAGCAGTTCTTC,CAISETGQGYNEQFF
TRBV7-9,TRBJ1-5,NA,NA,TGTGCCAGCAGTAGCTTTGACAATCAGCCCCAGCATTTT,CASSSFDNQPQHF
TRBV18,TRBJ2-7,once,NA,TGTGCCAGCTCACCACTCGGGAACGAGCAGTACTTC,CASSPLGNEQYF
TRBV4-1,TRBJ1-2,few,NA,TGCGCCAGCAGCCAAGGGAACAGGCTCTATGGCTACACCTTC,CASSQGNRLYGYTF
TRBV20-1,TRBJ2-5,few,TRBD2,TGCAGTGCTAGAGGGGCTAGCGGGAGGGAAGAGACCCAGTACTTC,CSARGASGREETQYF
TRBV6-6,TRBJ1-1,few,NA,TGTGCCAGCAGTAAAAGGGTGGAGAACACTGAAGCTTTCTTT,CASSKRVENTEAFF
TRBV6-1,TRBJ1-5,NA,NA,TGTGCCAGCAGTCCAGTTCAGCCCCAGCATTTT,CASSPVQPQHF
TRBV20-1,TRBJ1-1,NA,TRBD1,TGCAGTGCCCTTGGGACAGCGAACACTGAAGCTTTCTTT,CSALGTANTEAFF
TRBV29-1,TRBJ2-5,few,TRBD1,TGCAGCGTTGAAAATAGGGGGACAGGGAGAGAGACCCAGTACTTC,CSVENRGTGRETQYF
TRBV7-7,TRBJ2-3,few,NA,TGTGCTAGCAGCTTGGGGCTAGCCCTCACAGATACGCAGTATTTT,CASSLGLALTDTQYF
TRBV5-1,TRBJ2-7,NA,NA,TGCGCCAGCAGCTTGTTTTCCAGCTCCTACGAGCAGTACTTC,CASSLFSSSYEQYF
TRBV3-1,TRBJ2-1,few,NA,TGTGCCAGCAGCCAAAGAAACGGGAGAGGTCCGTTCTTC,CASSQRNGRGPFF
TRBV29-1,TRBJ1-5,many,NA,TGCAGCGTTTCGGACGGTAGCAATCAGCCCCAGCATTTT,CSVSDGSNQPQHF
TRBV7-6,TRBJ2-1,few,NA,TGTGCCAGCAGCTTACTTTTCAATGAGCAGTTCTTC,CASSLLFNEQFF
TRBV4-3,TRBJ2-2,once,NA,TGCGCCAGCAGCCAAGAGATTGTGCAGGGGTGGAACACCGGGGAGCTGTTTTTT,CASSQEIVQGWNTGELFF
TRBV7-8,TRBJ2-1,few,NA,TGTGCCAGTACAAGAGCGGGTCAGGGGAGTAGCTACAATGAGCAGTTCTTC,CASTRAGQGSSYNEQFF
TRBV5-1,TRBJ2-3,few,TRBD1,TGCGCCAGCAGCCTCGGACAGGGCCCAGATACGCAGTATTTT,CASSLGQGPDTQYF
TRBV6-5,TRBJ1-1,many,NA,TGTGCCACCGAAGGGAACACTGAAGCTTTCTTT,CATEGNTEAFF
TRBV7-2,TRBJ1-6,NA,TRBD1,TGTGCCAGCAGGACCGGGACAGGGTATTCACCCCTCCACTTT,CASRTGTGYSPLHF
TRBV30,TRBJ2-1,few,NA,TGTGCCTGGAGTGTCCTCCAGGGGAACAATGAGCAGTTCTTC,CAWSVLQGNNEQFF
TRBV18,TRBJ2-1,once,NA,TGTGCCAGCTCACCACCGGGGGGCGGGAATGAGCAGTTCTTC,CASSPPGGGNEQFF
TRBV29-1,TRBJ1-3,NA,TRBD1,TGCAGCGTCCGGAGGGGGACAGGGTCTGGAAACACCATATATTTT,CSVRRGTGSGNTIYF
TRBV20-1,TRBJ2-6,NA,TRBD1,TGCAGTGCCCCCTCTATGGGACAGGGATCCTCTGGGGCCAACGTCCTGACTTTC,CSAPSMGQGSSGANVLTF